Detailed here is one TCR beta chain. Measured with immunoSEQ multiplex PCR; TCRdb has only the in-frame clones, and not every one. This repertoire holds around 44,000 clones, and none appear only once. The entry originates in a study of T cells after posttransplantation cyclophosphamide. The ends lost 2 bases at V and 6 bases at J; junction bases unmatched: 2. The CDR3 is 15 amino acids. Germline V gene lookup returns CDR1 MRHNA and CDR2 SNTAGT. This clonotype was obtained from a man aged 40-55 years in good health, CMV-negative, and a related stem cell transplant donor. Sequenced material: PBMCs. This chain links TRBV6-4 with TRBJ2-1; the match to TRBD2 covers 12 bases. For the CDR3, the DNA is TGTGCCAGCAGTGACCTAGCGGGGGGGCCCAATGAGCAGTTCTTC. Its translation is CASSDLAGGPNEQFF.